This TCR beta chain derives from a study of cytomegalovirus exposure and HLA in healthy donors. General study results and limits: In a later analysis, TCR beta V- and J-gene trimming showed a link to a missense DCLRE1C variant. The classifier was said to identify cytomegalovirus status with high specificity and sensitivity.

Points on this clone: Its antigen remains unidentified.

This CDR3 comprises 14 residues. The germline V gene has CDR1 MDHEN and CDR2 SYDVKM. Trimming shortened V by 3 bases and J by 4 bases, and 12 bases separated the two germline ends. The primer mix had 60 Vbeta and 13 Jbeta primers. Data came from immunoSEQ multiplex PCR; TCRdb stores just in-frame clones and leaves some out. The sample has about 150,000 clones, about 70% seen once. The chain combines TRBV28 with TRBJ1-1; D is unclear. The sequencing sample was made of PBMCs. The sequence was collected from a male donor in good health and CMV-seronegative. This CDR3 reads CASSFSRRVTEAFF. The DNA of the CDR3 is TGTGCCAGCAGTTTTTCCCGACGGGTCACTGAAGCTTTCTTT.